These 3 T cell receptor beta chains were sequenced from one sample in a study of blood T cell repertoires in COVID-19. Some clones are missing from TCRdb's copy, which holds only in-frame ones; the method was immunoSEQ multiplex PCR. The sample has hundreds of thousands of clones, roughly 87% seen once. The material sequenced was PBMCs or T cells enriched from blood (not recorded which). The receptors come from a woman in her 30s who had recovered from COVID-19.

The J gene is TRBJ2-3, the V gene TRBV29-1; 12 bases line up with TRBD1. V trimming: 6 bases; J trimming: 6 bases; junction bases outside the gene matches: 7. This CDR3 has 14 residues. From germline, CDR1 is SQVTM and CDR2 ANQGSEA. In nucleotides, the CDR3 is TGCAGCGTCAGCGCCGGGACAGGGGGCGATACGCAGTATTTT. Translated: CSVSAGTGGDTQYF.

This clone appeared a single time. The chain employs TRBV9 and TRBJ1-4; 7 bases are a match to TRBD1. CDR1 and CDR2 from the germline V gene are SGDLS and YYNGEE. V shed 1 base and J 7 bases; nucleotides not matched to a gene: 4. There are 14 residues in the CDR3. DNA for the CDR3: TGTGCCAGCAGCGTAAAGGGGGCAGGTGAAAAACTGTTTTTT. Translation gives CASSVKGAGEKLFF. Variable domain in full (rest from reference TRBV9 and TRBJ1-4): DSGVTQTPKHLITATGQRVTLRCSPRSGDLSVYWYQQSLDQGLQFLIQYYNGEERAKGNILERFSAQQFPDLHSELNLSSLELGDSALYFCASSVKGAGEKLFFGSGTQLSVL.

This sequence joins TRBV7-9 and TRBJ2-5; 10 bases are a match to TRBD2. The ends lost 3 bases at V and 3 bases at J; junction bases unmatched: 7. The CDR3 loop spans 16 amino acids. Per the germline V gene, CDR1 is SEHNR and CDR2 is FQNEAQ (reference sequence). The CDR3 loop reads CASSFGSGGWKETQYF. CDR3 in DNA: TGTGCCAGCAGCTTCGGTAGCGGGGGGTGGAAAGAGACCCAGTACTTC.